This is a list of T cell receptor beta chains from one sample in a study of identical twins. Each CDR3 protein gets one entry after TCRdb re-called the 5' RACE reads with MiXCR. The sample includes fewer than 900,000 distinct CDR3 sequences, 21% of them seen just once. These same data were also listed under a study on T cells expressing NK-cell markers.

Source material: PBMCs. The receptors here all came from a woman between 18 and 29 years old in good health. Both conserved end residues are part of each CDR3. D genes are given only for firm matches. Size values are once, few and many counts, or a class for expanded clones, and some rows have none.

len | abundance | j_gene | d_gene | v_gene | CDR3nt | CDR3aa
12 | many | TRBJ2-7 | TRBD2 | TRBV20-1 | TGCAGTGCCCAAGGACTAGAAAGCGAGCAGTACTTC | CSAQGLESEQYF
14 | few | TRBJ2-3 | TRBD2 | TRBV10-3 | TGTGCCATAAGAGCGGGAGGCCCCACAGATACGCAGTATTTT | CAIRAGGPTDTQYF
16 | many | TRBJ2-1 | TRBD2 | TRBV9 | TGTGCCAGCAGCGTAGAAGCCCAGCGGGATAATAATGAGCAGTTCTTC | CASSVEAQRDNNEQFF
15 | NA | TRBJ2-1 | NA | TRBV7-2 | TGTGCCAGCAGCTACGTTAGTAATTCCTACAATGAGCAGTTCTTC | CASSYVSNSYNEQFF
12 | many | TRBJ2-1 | NA | TRBV9 | TGTGCCAGCAAGGGAGACTACAATGAGCAGTTCTTC | CASKGDYNEQFF
14 | few | TRBJ1-1 | NA | TRBV10-3 | TGTGCCATCAGCGCCCGGACCGGCAACACTGAAGCTTTCTTT | CAISARTGNTEAFF
14 | few | TRBJ2-3 | NA | TRBV6-5 | TGTGCCAGCAGTTACGGGAGTGGCACAGATACGCAGTATTTT | CASSYGSGTDTQYF
12 | many | TRBJ2-7 | NA | TRBV29-1 | TGCAGTGCACGGGGGACGGATTACGAGCAGTACTTC | CSARGTDYEQYF
16 | few | TRBJ2-6 | TRBD1 | TRBV6-1 | TGTGCCAGCAGGGACAGGGGTATCTCTGGGGCCAACGTCCTGACTTTC | CASRDRGISGANVLTF
14 | NA | TRBJ2-7 | TRBD2 | TRBV10-3 | TGTGCCATCAGTGAGCCCGGGACTATCTACGAGCAGTACTTC | CAISEPGTIYEQYF
16 | few | TRBJ2-3 | TRBD2 | TRBV5-1 | TGCGCCAGCAGCTTGGAGGGACTAGCGGGATCAGATACGCAGTATTTT | CASSLEGLAGSDTQYF
12 | NA | TRBJ2-7 | NA | TRBV20-1 | TGCAGTGCTACCAGGAACTCCTACGAGCAGTACTTC | CSATRNSYEQYF
13 | NA | TRBJ1-1 | NA | TRBV20-1 | TGCAGTGCTCGGAAATCAGTGGCCACTGAAGCTTTCTTT | CSARKSVATEAFF
16 | NA | TRBJ2-1 | TRBD1 | TRBV12-3/TRBV12-4 | TGTGCCAGCACCTTGTCCAGGACAGGGGGTCTAAATGAGCAGTTCTTC | CASTLSRTGGLNEQFF
13 | few | TRBJ1-1 | TRBD1 | TRBV2 | TGTGCCAGAGGGACAGCTTCGAACACTGAAGCTTTCTTT | CARGTASNTEAFF
15 | few | TRBJ2-3 | TRBD2 | TRBV20-1 | TGCAGTGCTAGAGCCATAGCGGGGGGGCGATATACGCAGTATTTT | CSARAIAGGRYTQYF
15 | few | TRBJ1-2 | NA | TRBV12-3/TRBV12-4 | TGTGCCAGCAGTTGGGAGACAGGAGGATTCTATGGCTACACCTTC | CASSWETGGFYGYTF
15 | NA | TRBJ2-3 | TRBD2 | TRBV20-1 | TGCAGTGCCCAACTAGCGGGGGGGCCAGGAGATACGCAGTATTTT | CSAQLAGGPGDTQYF
14 | many | TRBJ2-7 | NA | TRBV7-9 | TGTGCCAGCAGCTCCCGTGAAAAGGCCTACGAGCAGTACTTC | CASSSREKAYEQYF
11 | NA | TRBJ2-1 | NA | TRBV2 | TGTGCCAGCAGTGAATTCCGGGAGCAGTTCTTC | CASSEFREQFF
14 | few | TRBJ2-5 | NA | TRBV5-1 | TGCGCCAGCAGCTTGGAGACAGCGCAGGCGACCCAGTACTTC | CASSLETAQATQYF
15 | few | TRBJ2-5 | TRBD2 | TRBV5-1 | TGCGCCAGCAGCCTCGGGGGGGGATCCCAAGAGACCCAGTACTTC | CASSLGGGSQETQYF
13 | few | TRBJ2-5 | NA | TRBV12-3/TRBV12-4 | TGTGCCAGCAGTTTAGCTCAGGGAGAGACCCAGTACTTC | CASSLAQGETQYF
16 | NA | TRBJ2-1 | TRBD2 | TRBV7-9 | TGTGCCAGCAGCGGAGTGGGACTAAGCTCCTACAATGAGCAGTTCTTC | CASSGVGLSSYNEQFF
14 | NA | TRBJ2-5 | TRBD2 | TRBV14 | TGTGCCAGCAGCGCGCTAGCGGGGGGAGAGACCCAGTACTTC | CASSALAGGETQYF
17 | NA | TRBJ2-4 | TRBD2 | TRBV7-2 | TGTGCCAGCAGCATGGGACTAGCGGGGGGGACCAAAAACATTCAGTACTTC | CASSMGLAGGTKNIQYF
13 | NA | TRBJ1-2 | NA | TRBV29-1 | TGCAGCGTTGATGCGGGGGGGAACTATGGCTACACCTTC | CSVDAGGNYGYTF
13 | once | TRBJ2-7 | NA | TRBV18 | TGTGCCAGCTCACCCCGATACCGGAACGAGCAGTACTTC | CASSPRYRNEQYF
16 | NA | TRBJ1-2 | TRBD1 | TRBV20-1 | TGCAGTGCTAGTTCTCTAGGGACAGGGGGCCACTATGGCTACACCTTC | CSASSLGTGGHYGYTF
13 | NA | TRBJ2-5 | TRBD1 | TRBV5-1 | TGCGCCAGCTACGGGACAGGGGGAGAGACCCAGTACTTC | CASYGTGGETQYF
14 | NA | TRBJ2-4 | NA | TRBV5-5 | TGTGCCAGCAGCTTCACCGGGGCCGCAAACATTCAGTACTTC | CASSFTGAANIQYF
15 | few | TRBJ2-3 | NA | TRBV15 | TGTGCCACCAGCAGAGTTGGGCCCCGCACAGATACGCAGTATTTT | CATSRVGPRTDTQYF
14 | NA | TRBJ1-2 | NA | TRBV6-1 | TGTGCCAGCAGGCCGGGGTCTACTAACTATGGCTACACCTTC | CASRPGSTNYGYTF
15 | few | TRBJ2-7 | TRBD2 | TRBV6-5 | TGTGCCAGCAGTTACTCTTTAGCGGGAGGTAACGAGCAGTACTTC | CASSYSLAGGNEQYF
15 | NA | TRBJ2-7 | TRBD2 | TRBV12-5 | TGTGCTAGTAGTTTAGGGACTAGCGGGATTCACGAGCAGTACTTC | CASSLGTSGIHEQYF
11 | NA | TRBJ2-7 | NA | TRBV20-1 | TGCAGTGCAAAGGACCAAGTCGAGCAGTACTTC | CSAKDQVEQYF
16 | NA | TRBJ2-7 | NA | TRBV24-1 | TGTGCCACCAGTGATCCGGGAGACAGAAGCTCCTACGAGCAGTACTTC | CATSDPGDRSSYEQYF
13 | NA | TRBJ1-1 | NA | TRBV29-1 | TGCAGCGGGGGGAAAGGACGGAACACTGAAGCTTTCTTT | CSGGKGRNTEAFF
14 | few | TRBJ2-3 | NA | TRBV3-1 | TGTGCCAGCAGCCAAGGCACCGGGCCAGGTACGCAGTATTTT | CASSQGTGPGTQYF
14 | many | TRBJ1-5 | NA | TRBV6-1 | TGTGCCAGCAGCCAGGGATGGAGCAATCAGCCCCAGCATTTT | CASSQGWSNQPQHF
11 | many | TRBJ2-3 | NA | TRBV6-5 | TGTGCCAGCAACTACCGGGGTACGCAGTATTTT | CASNYRGTQYF
14 | NA | TRBJ2-5 | NA | TRBV6-5 | TGTGCCAGCAGTTACTGGGGCTACCAAGAGACCCAGTACTTC | CASSYWGYQETQYF
12 | few | TRBJ1-3 | NA | TRBV10-2 | TGCGCCAGCAGGGACGGTGGAAACACCATATATTTT | CASRDGGNTIYF
11 | few | TRBJ1-1 | NA | TRBV6-5 | TGTGCCAGCCTTTGGAACACTGAAGCTTTCTTT | CASLWNTEAFF
15 | few | TRBJ2-7 | TRBD2 | TRBV5-4 | TGTGCCAGCAGCAGCCTAGCGGGAGGCTACGCCGAGCAGTACTTC | CASSSLAGGYAEQYF
13 | few | TRBJ1-2 | NA | TRBV20-1 | TGCAGTGCTAGTTACCCGGACGAGGGCGGCTACACCTTC | CSASYPDEGGYTF
15 | NA | TRBJ1-5 | NA | TRBV20-1 | TGCAGTGCTAGAGTTGGGACGGCCAAAAATCAGCCCCAGCATTTT | CSARVGTAKNQPQHF
14 | many | TRBJ1-1 | TRBD1 | TRBV5-1 | TGCGCCAGCACCCAGACAGGGCCGAACACTGAAGCTTTCTTT | CASTQTGPNTEAFF
16 | few | TRBJ2-7 | TRBD2 | TRBV6-5 | TGTGCCAGCAGTTACAATTTTTTGGGACTAGCGGTCGAGCAGTACTTC | CASSYNFLGLAVEQYF
17 | NA | TRBJ1-1 | NA | TRBV4-1 | TGCGCCAGCAGCCGAGGTATGGGGGACACTCGGAACACTGAAGCTTTCTTT | CASSRGMGDTRNTEAFF
13 | NA | TRBJ2-7 | NA | TRBV18 | TGTGCCAGCTCCGCCTCAAGCCTTTACGAGCAGTACTTC | CASSASSLYEQYF
18 | NA | TRBJ2-2 | TRBD2 | TRBV7-8 | TGTGCCAGCAGCCCTCGACTAGCGGGTGGATGGAACACCGGGGAGCTGTTTTTT | CASSPRLAGGWNTGELFF
16 | few | TRBJ2-3 | TRBD2 | TRBV2 | TGTGCCAGCAAGCAGCGGGGGGCCTCTCGCACAGATACGCAGTATTTT | CASKQRGASRTDTQYF
14 | NA | TRBJ1-1 | TRBD1 | TRBV5-6 | TGTGCCAGCACCGAGACAGGGGTTGACACTGAAGCTTTCTTT | CASTETGVDTEAFF
14 | few | TRBJ2-7 | NA | TRBV5-1 | TGCGCCAGCAGCCCCATTAGTGGGGCTCAAGAGCAGTACTTC | CASSPISGAQEQYF
14 | NA | TRBJ1-1 | NA | TRBV12-3/TRBV12-4 | TGTGCCAGCAGTTTACCCAGCCTATACACTGAAGCTTTCTTT | CASSLPSLYTEAFF
10 | few | TRBJ2-4 | NA | TRBV20-1 | TGCAGTGCTACCCGTGACATTCAGTACTTC | CSATRDIQYF